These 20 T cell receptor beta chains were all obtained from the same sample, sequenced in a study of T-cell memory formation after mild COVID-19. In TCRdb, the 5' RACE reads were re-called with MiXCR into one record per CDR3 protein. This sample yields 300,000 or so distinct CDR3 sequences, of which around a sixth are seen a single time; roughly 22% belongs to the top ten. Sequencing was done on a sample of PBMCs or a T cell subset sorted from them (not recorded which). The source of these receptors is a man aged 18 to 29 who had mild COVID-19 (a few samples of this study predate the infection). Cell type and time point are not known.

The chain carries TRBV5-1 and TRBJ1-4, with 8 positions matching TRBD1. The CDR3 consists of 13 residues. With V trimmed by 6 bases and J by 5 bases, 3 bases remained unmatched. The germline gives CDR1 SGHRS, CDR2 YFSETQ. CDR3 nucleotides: TGCGCCAGCAAGACAGGGGCGAATGAAAAACTGTTTTTT. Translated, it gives CASKTGANEKLFF. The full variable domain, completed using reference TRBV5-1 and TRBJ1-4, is KAGVTQTPRYLIKTRGQQVTLSCSPISGHRSVSWYQQTPGQGLQFLFEYFSETQRNKGNFPGRFSGRQFSNSRSEMNVSTLELGDSALYLCASKTGANEKLFFGSGTQLSVL.

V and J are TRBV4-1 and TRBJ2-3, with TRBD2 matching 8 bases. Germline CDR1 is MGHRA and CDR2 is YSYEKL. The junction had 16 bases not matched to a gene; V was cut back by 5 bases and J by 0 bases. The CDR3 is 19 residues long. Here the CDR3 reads CASSSGGAAGLVSTDTQYF. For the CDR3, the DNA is TGCGCCAGCAGCTCTGGTGGGGCTGCGGGACTAGTAAGCACAGATACGCAGTATTTT.

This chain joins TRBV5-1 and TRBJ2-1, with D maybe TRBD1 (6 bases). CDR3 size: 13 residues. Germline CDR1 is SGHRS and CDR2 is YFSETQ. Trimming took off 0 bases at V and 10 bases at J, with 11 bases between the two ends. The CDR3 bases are TGCGCCAGCAGCTTGGTGGGGGCTGGGGAGCAGTTCTTC. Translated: CASSLVGAGEQFF.

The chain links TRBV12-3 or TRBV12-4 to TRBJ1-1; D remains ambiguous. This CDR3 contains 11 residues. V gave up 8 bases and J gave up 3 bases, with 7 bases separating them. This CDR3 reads CASGEYTEAFF. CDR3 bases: TGTGCCAGCGGGGAGTACACTGAAGCTTTCTTT.

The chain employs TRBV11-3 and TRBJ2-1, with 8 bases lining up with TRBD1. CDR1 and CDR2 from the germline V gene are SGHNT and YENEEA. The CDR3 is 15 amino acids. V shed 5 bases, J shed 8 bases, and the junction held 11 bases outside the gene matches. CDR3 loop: CASSLRQGFADEQFF. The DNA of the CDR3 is TGTGCCAGCAGCCTACGACAGGGGTTCGCTGATGAGCAGTTCTTC.

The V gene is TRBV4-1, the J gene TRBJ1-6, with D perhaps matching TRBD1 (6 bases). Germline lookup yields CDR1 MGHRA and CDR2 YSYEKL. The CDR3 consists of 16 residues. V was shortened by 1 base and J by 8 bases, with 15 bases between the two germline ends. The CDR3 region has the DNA TGCGCCAGCAGCCAAGCTAAGAGGGACATCGATTCACCCCTCCACTTT. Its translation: CASSQAKRDIDSPLHF.

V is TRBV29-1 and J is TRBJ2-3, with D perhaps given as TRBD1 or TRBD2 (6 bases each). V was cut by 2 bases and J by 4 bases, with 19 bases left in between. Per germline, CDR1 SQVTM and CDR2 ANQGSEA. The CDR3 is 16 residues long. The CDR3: CSVELGPEGVADTQYF. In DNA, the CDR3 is TGCAGCGTTGAACTGGGACCGGAGGGGGTCGCAGATACGCAGTATTTT.

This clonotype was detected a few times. The CDR3 reads CASSYGTLAGSRETQYF. The CDR3 nucleotides read TGTGCCAGCAGTTACGGTACCTTGGCGGGGTCACGGGAGACCCAGTACTTC. The V gene is TRBV6-2 or TRBV6-3, the J gene TRBJ2-5; the D gene is possibly TRBD2 (6 bases). This CDR3 is 17 amino acids long. The germline V gene has CDR1 MNHEY and CDR2 SVGEGT. V dropped 2 bases and J dropped 5 bases, with 21 bases sitting between them.

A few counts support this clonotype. CDR3 bases: TGTGCCAGCAGCCCCGGACTAGCGGGGGTCCTCTCTCAGTACTTC. Translating it yields CASSPGLAGVLSQYF. This chain joins TRBV6-5 and TRBJ2-5; 13 bases agree with TRBD2. V shed 6 bases and J 11 bases; nucleotides not matched to a gene: 12. The V gene's germline CDR1 is MNHEY and CDR2 SVGAGI. The CDR3 is 15 amino acids.

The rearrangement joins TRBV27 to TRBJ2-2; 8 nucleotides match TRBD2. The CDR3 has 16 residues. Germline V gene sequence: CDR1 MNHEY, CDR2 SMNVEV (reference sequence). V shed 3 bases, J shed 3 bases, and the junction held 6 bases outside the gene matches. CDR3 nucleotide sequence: TGTGCCAGCAGTTTTTTGCGGGGGGCCTACACCGGGGAGCTGTTTTTT. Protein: CASSFLRGAYTGELFF.

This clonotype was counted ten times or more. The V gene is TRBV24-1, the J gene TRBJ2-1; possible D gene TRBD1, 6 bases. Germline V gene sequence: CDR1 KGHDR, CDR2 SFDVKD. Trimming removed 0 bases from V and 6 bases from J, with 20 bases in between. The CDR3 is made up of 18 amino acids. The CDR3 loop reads CATSDLRSQGLSGNEQFF. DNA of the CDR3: TGTGCCACCAGTGATTTGCGATCCCAGGGGCTCTCGGGCAATGAGCAGTTCTTC.

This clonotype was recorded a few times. CDR3 sequence (DNA): TGTGCCAGCAGCTTGCCCGTCGTTCCGAATGAGCAGTTCTTC. It translates to CASSLPVVPNEQFF. The V call is TRBV7-9, the J call TRBJ2-1; unclear D gene. Between the trimmed V and J ends, which lost 3 bases and 7 bases, there was a span of 13 bases. CDR3 length: 14 amino acids. From germline, CDR1 is SEHNR and CDR2 FQNEAQ (reference sequence).

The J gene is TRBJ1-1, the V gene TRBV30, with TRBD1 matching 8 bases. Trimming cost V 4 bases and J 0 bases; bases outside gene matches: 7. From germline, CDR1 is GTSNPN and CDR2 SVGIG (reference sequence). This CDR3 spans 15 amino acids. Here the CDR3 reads CAWTRGQGMNTEAFF. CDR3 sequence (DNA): TGTGCCTGGACTCGAGGACAGGGCATGAACACTGAAGCTTTCTTT.

The CDR3 nucleotides are TGTGCCAGCAGCTATCGACAGGGGTTCATATCCGGGGAGCTGTTTTTT. Its protein is CASSYRQGFISGELFF. This chain joins TRBV7-8 and TRBJ2-2, with TRBD1 matching over 8 bases. With 4 bases clipped from V and 6 bases from J, the junction kept 10 bases outside the gene matches. Germline V gene data show CDR1 as SGHVS and CDR2 as FQNEAQ. This CDR3 region has 16 residues.

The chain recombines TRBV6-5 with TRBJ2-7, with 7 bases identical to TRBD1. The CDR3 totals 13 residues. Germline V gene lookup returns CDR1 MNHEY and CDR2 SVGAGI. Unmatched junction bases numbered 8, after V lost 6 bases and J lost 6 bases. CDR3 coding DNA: TGTGCCAGCAGCCACAGGGGCTCGGGCGAGCAGTACGTC. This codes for CASSHRGSGEQYV.

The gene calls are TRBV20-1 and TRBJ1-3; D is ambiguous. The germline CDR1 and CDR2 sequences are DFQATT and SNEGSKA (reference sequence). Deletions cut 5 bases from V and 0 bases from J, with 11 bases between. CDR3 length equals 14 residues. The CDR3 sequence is CSADDGRSGNTIYF. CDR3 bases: TGCAGTGCTGATGACGGGCGCTCTGGAAACACCATATATTTT.

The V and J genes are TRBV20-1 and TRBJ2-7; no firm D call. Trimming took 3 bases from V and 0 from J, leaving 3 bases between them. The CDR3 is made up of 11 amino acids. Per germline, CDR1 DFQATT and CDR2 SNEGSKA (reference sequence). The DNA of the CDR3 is TGCAGTGCTAGTAGCTCCTACGAGCAGTACTTC. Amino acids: CSASSSYEQYF.

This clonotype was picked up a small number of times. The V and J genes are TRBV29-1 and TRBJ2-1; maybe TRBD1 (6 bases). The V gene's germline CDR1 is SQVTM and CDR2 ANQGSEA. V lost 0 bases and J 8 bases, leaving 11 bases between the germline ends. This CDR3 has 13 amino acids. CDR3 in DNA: TGCAGCGTTGAAGAACAGGGTTTGGATGAGCAGTTCTTC. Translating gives CSVEEQGLDEQFF.

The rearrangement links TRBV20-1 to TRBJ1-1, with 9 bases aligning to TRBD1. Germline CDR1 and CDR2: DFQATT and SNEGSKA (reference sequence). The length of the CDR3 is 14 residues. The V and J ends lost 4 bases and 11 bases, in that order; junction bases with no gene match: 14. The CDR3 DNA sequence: TGCAGTGCTATCGGACAGGGGACTTCGGTTTCGGCTTTCTTT. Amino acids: CSAIGQGTSVSAFF.

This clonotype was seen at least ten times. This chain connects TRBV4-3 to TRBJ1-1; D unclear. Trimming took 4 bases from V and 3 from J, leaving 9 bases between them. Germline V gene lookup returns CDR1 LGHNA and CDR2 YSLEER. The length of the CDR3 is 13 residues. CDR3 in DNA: TGCGCCAGCAGCCGAGCATTTGACACTGAAGCTTTCTTT. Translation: CASSRAFDTEAFF.